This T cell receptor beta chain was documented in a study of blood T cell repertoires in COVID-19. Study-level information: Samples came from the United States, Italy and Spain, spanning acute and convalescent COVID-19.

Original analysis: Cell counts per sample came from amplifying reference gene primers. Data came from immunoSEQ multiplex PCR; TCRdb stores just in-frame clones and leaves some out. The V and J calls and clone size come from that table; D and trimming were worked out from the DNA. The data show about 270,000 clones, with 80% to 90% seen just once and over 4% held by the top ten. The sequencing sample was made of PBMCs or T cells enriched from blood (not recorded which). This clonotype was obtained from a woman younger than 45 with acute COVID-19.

The DNA of the CDR3 is TGTGCCAGCACCTTAGGGGGGGATGAGCAGTTCTTC. Amino acid sequence: CASTLGGDEQFF. The chain is built from TRBV12-3 or TRBV12-4 and TRBJ2-1; perhaps TRBD2 as D (7 bases). This CDR3 spans 12 amino acids. V was clipped by 7 bases and J by 8 bases, with 12 bases between them.